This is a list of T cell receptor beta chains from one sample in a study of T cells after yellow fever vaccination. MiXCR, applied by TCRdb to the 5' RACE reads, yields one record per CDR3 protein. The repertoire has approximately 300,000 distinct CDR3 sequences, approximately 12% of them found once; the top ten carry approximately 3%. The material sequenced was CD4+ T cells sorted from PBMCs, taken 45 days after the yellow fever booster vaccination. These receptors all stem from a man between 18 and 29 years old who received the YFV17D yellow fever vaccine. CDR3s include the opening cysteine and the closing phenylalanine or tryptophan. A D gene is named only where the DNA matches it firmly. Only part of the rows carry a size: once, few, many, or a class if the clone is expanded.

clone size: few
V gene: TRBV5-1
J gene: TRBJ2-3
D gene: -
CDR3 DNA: TGCGCCAGCAGCTTGACGGTACAGGGACTTGCTGGTACAGATACGCAGTATTTT
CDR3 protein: CASSLTVQGLAGTDTQYF

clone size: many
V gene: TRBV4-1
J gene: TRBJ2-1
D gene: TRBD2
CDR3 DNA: TGCGCCAGCAGCCAACACGGGACTAGGGCCTACAATGAGCAGTTCTTC
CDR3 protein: CASSQHGTRAYNEQFF

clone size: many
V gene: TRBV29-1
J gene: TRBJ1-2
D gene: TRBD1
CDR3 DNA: TGCAGCGCCGGGACAGGGATAGGCTATGGCTACACCTTC
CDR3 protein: CSAGTGIGYGYTF

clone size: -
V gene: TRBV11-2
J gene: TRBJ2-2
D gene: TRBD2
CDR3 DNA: TGTGCCAGCAGCCGACTAGCGGGGACCGACACCGGGGAGCTGTTTTTT
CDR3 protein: CASSRLAGTDTGELFF

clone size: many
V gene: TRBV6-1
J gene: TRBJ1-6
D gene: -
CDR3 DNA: TGTGCCAGCAGTGAACTACAGAATTCACCCCTCCACTTT
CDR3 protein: CASSELQNSPLHF

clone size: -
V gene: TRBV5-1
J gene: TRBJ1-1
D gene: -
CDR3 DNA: TGCCCCAGCAGCTTGTCGGTGGGGACTGAAGCTTTCTTT
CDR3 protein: CPSSLSVGTEAFF

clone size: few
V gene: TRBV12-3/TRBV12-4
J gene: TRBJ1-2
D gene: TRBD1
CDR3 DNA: TGTGCCAGCAGGGCCGGGACAGGCTATGGCTACACCTTC
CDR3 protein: CASRAGTGYGYTF

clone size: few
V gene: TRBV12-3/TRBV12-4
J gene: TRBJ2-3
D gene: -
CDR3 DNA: TGTGCCAGCGGCGGGGTCACAGATACGCAGTATTTT
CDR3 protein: CASGGVTDTQYF

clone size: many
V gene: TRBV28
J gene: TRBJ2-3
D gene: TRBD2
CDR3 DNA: TGTGCCAGCAGTATAGGACTAGCGGGGCCCACAGATACGCAGTATTTT
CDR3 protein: CASSIGLAGPTDTQYF

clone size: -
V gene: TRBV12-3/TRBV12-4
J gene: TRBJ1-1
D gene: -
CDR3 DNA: TGTGCCAGCACCGATACACTGAAAGCTTTCTTT
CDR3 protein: CASTDTLKAFF

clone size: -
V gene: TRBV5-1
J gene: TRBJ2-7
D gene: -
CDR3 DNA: TGCGCCAGCAGCTTGTCGGGGAACGAGCAGTACTTC
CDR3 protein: CASSLSGNEQYF

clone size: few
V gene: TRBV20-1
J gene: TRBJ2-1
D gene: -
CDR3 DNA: TGCAGTGCTATCCACCGAGGGGCCCGCTCCTACAATGAGCAGTTCTTC
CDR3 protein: CSAIHRGARSYNEQFF

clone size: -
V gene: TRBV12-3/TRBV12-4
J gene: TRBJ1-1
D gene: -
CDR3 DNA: TGTGCCAGCAGTTCCCTAGGGGCCACTGAAGCTTTCTTT
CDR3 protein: CASSSLGATEAFF

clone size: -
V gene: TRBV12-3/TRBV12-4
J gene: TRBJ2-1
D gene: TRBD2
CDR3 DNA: TGTGCCAGCAGTTTAGGCCCCCGCGGGGGGCCGAATGAGCAGTTCTTC
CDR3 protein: CASSLGPRGGPNEQFF

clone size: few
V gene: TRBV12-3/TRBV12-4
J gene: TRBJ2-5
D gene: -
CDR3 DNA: TGTGCCAGCAGTTCCTGGGACGTCGGGTGGCGAGAGACCCAGTACTTC
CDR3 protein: CASSSWDVGWRETQYF